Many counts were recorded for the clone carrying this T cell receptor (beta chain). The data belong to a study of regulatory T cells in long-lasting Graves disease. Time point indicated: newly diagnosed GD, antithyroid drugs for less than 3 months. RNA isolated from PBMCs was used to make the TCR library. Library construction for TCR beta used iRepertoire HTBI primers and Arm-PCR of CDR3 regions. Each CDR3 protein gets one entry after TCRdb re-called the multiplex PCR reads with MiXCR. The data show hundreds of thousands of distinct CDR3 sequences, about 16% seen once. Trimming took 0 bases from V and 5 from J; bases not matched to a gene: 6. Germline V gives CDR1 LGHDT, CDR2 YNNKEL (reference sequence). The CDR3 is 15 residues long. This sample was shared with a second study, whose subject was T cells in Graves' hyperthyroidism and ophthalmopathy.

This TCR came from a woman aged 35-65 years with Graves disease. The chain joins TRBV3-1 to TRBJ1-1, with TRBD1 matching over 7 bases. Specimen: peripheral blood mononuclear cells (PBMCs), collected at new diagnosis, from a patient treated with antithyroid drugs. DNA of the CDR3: TGTGCCAGCAGCCAAGACTCGACAGGGAGAACTGAAGCTTTCTTT. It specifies CASSQDSTGRTEAFF.